These T cell receptor beta chains were read from a single sample in a study of blood T cells in healthy people across ages. In TCRdb, the 5' RACE reads were re-called with MiXCR into one record per CDR3 protein. The repertoire includes some 1.4 million distinct CDR3 sequences, 42% of them detected once, and roughly 8.2% sits in the top ten. Sequences were obtained from blood. The receptors derive from a woman younger than 35 in good health. CDR3s include the opening cysteine and the closing phenylalanine or tryptophan. Fields, in order: CDR3 protein, J gene, CDR3 length, V gene.

CASSPQTGGYTF,TRBJ1-2,12,TRBV13
CAIRRDRVLSSYNEQFF,TRBJ2-1,17,TRBV10-3
CASSVGVAGNTGELFF,TRBJ2-2,16,TRBV28
CASATGLAGGQNIQYF,TRBJ2-4,16,TRBV6-5
CAGSRRGAYEQYF,NA,13,TRBV12-3/TRBV12-4
CASSVSGGMGNEQFF,TRBJ2-1,15,TRBV2
CASSLGTSGGAYNEQFF,TRBJ2-1,17,TRBV7-8
CASSFGHARSPQHF,TRBJ1-5,14,TRBV7-9
CASSEIGTSLEPYEQYF,TRBJ2-7,17,TRBV12-3/TRBV12-4
CASSLQGTSSTDTQYF,TRBJ2-3,16,TRBV7-3
CSARGSENQPQHF,TRBJ1-5,13,TRBV20-1
CASRPPSRETDTQYF,TRBJ2-3,15,TRBV6-6
CSARGKQGAEGYTF,TRBJ1-2,14,TRBV20-1
CASSLLDKRSYEQYF,TRBJ2-7,15,TRBV12-3/TRBV12-4
CSARSGEGASETQYF,TRBJ2-5,15,TRBV20-1
CASGSRTEYGYTF,TRBJ1-2,13,TRBV12-5
CASSTAGSPGAEAFF,TRBJ1-1,15,TRBV7-9
CSVEEYFEAGFNYGYTF,TRBJ1-2,17,TRBV29-1
CSVVGRGDYEQYF,TRBJ2-7,13,TRBV29-1
CASRSGQGDAEAFF,TRBJ1-1,14,TRBV5-6
CASSLARASTEAFF,TRBJ1-1,14,TRBV7-8
CSVAPSGAAEQYF,TRBJ2-4,13,TRBV29-1
CASSVGPEGRGDEQFF,TRBJ2-1,16,TRBV9
CASSESGLYNSPLHF,TRBJ1-6,15,TRBV10-2
CASSPSDAGASYNEQFF,TRBJ2-1,17,TRBV27
CAISGGKENSPLHF,TRBJ1-6,14,TRBV10-3
CASSLERQETQYF,TRBJ2-5,13,TRBV5-1
CASSLDSGEPRYEQYF,TRBJ2-7,16,TRBV27
CASSFRDRGPETQYF,TRBJ2-3,15,TRBV11-2
CASTFGGGGGNEQYF,TRBJ2-7,15,TRBV6-6
CASSFEGGFISTDTQYF,TRBJ2-3,17,TRBV7-2
CASSTRGEHTQYF,TRBJ2-3,13,TRBV9
CASSQDLTDTEAFF,TRBJ1-1,14,TRBV3-1
CAGSRTSDQETQYF,TRBJ2-5,14,TRBV18
CASRDSGAGELFF,TRBJ2-2,13,TRBV13
CASSQEGQGAGGYTF,TRBJ1-2,15,TRBV4-1
CSVVGVYHTF,TRBJ1-2,10,TRBV29-1
CAGHSDTYNEQFF,TRBJ2-1,13,TRBV7-9